These 11 T cell receptor beta chains share one sample of origin, sequenced in a study of spatial heterogeneity in lung cancer (dated by TCRdb to the late 2010s). The library was built by means of 5' RACE. Instrument on record: NextSeq 500. TCRdb reprocessed the public reads (quality trimming at Q25 with fastp, clone calling with MiXCR) and kept in-frame beta chains. Each entry merges the rows of one CDR3 protein and shows their most common DNA and genes. Recorded for this sample are some 83,000 distinct CDR3 sequences; under 8.5% of them occurred a single time. The ten largest make up 6.8% of the sample. The meaning of the sample's time point label: sample taken at primary tumor resection. The source was PBMCs, collected at surgery. Receptors were obtained from a male donor with early-stage non-small cell lung cancer.

The chain uses TRBV6-7 and TRBJ2-1, with a tentative D call TRBD2 (6 bases). TRBV6-7 is placed among ORFs of uncertain function. The CDR3 extends over 12 amino acids. V was pared by 10 bases and J by 5 bases, with 12 bases between. In nucleotides, the CDR3 is TGTGCCACCAATAGCGGACACAATGAGCAGTTCTTC. This gives the protein CATNSGHNEQFF.

The sample holds a few counts of this clonotype. V usage is TRBV5-1 and J usage is TRBJ2-3; no firm D call. CDR3 length: 14 residues. Germline V gene sequence: CDR1 SGHRS, CDR2 YFSETQ. Trimming stripped 0 bases from V and 0 bases from J, with 5 bases between. DNA for the CDR3: TGCGCCAGCAGCTTGGATCACAGCACAGATACGCAGTATTTT. Residues: CASSLDHSTDTQYF.

This clonotype has at least ten counts. This chain links TRBV5-1 with TRBJ2-7; 10 bases match TRBD2. CDR1 is SGHRS and CDR2 is YFSETQ in the germline V gene. After removal of 6 bases from V and 5 bases from J, the junction contained 11 bases not matched to a gene. The CDR3 has 15 amino acids. The CDR3, as DNA: TGCGCCAGCACCAACAAAGCGGGAGGGGGAGACGAGCAGTACTTC. Translating gives CASTNKAGGGDEQYF.

This clonotype was found many times. The V call is TRBV5-1, the J call TRBJ1-4; D remains unclear. The germline CDR1 and CDR2 sequences are SGHRS and YFSETQ. The CDR3 consists of 15 residues. V was trimmed by 0 bases and J by 6 bases, leaving 12 bases between them. CDR3 nucleotide sequence: TGCGCCAGCAGCTTGGTTTGGGGATCGGATGAAAAACTGTTTTTT. Protein product: CASSLVWGSDEKLFF. Filled out from reference TRBV5-1 and TRBJ1-4, the complete variable domain reads KAGVTQTPRYLIKTRGQQVTLSCSPISGHRSVSWYQQTPGQGLQFLFEYFSETQRNKGNFPGRFSGRQFSNSRSEMNVSTLELGDSALYLCASSLVWGSDEKLFFGSGTQLSVL.

In its sample, this clonotype was seen a few times. J is TRBJ2-4 and V is TRBV7-2, with D unresolved. Germline CDR1 and CDR2: SGHTA and FQGNSA. The CDR3 contains 15 residues. V dropped 1 base and J dropped 4 bases, with 11 bases sitting between them. CDR3 sequence reads: CASSLGTGPKNIQYF. The CDR3 DNA sequence: TGTGCCAGCAGCTTAGGTACCGGGCCTAAAAACATTCAGTACTTC.

This clonotype was detected many times. DNA for the CDR3: TGTGCCAGCAGTCCCCAGAGGAGTGGTACAGATACGCAGTATTTT. Translation: CASSPQRSGTDTQYF. This chain joins TRBV25-1 and TRBJ2-3; D remains ambiguous. Germline loops: CDR1 MGHDK, CDR2 SYGVNS. The V end lost 5 bases, the J end lost 3 bases, and 15 bases lay between the germline ends. The CDR3 loop spans 15 amino acids.

The CDR3, as DNA: TGCAGCGTTGGGGACAGATTTAGCAATCAGCCCCAGCATTTT. This sequence encodes CSVGDRFSNQPQHF. This chain uses TRBV29-1 with TRBJ1-5; TRBD1 aligns across 7 bases. Germline CDR1 is SQVTM and CDR2 is ANQGSEA. This CDR3 contains 14 residues. V lost 4 bases, J lost 0 bases, and 3 bases stayed unmatched.

The chain is built from TRBV28 and TRBJ2-1; possible D gene TRBD1, 5 bases. The CDR3 consists of 13 residues. Trimming pared 2 bases from V and 8 bases from J, leaving 10 bases between. The germline gives CDR1 MDHEN, CDR2 SYDVKM. CDR3 DNA: TGTGCCAGCAGTTTAATCCCAGGGTATGAGCAGTTCTTC. Amino acid sequence: CASSLIPGYEQFF.

The chain employs TRBV5-1 and TRBJ2-1; D is unresolved. The length of the CDR3 is 12 residues. Germline CDR1 SGHRS, CDR2 YFSETQ. The V and J ends lost 1 base and 8 bases respectively, with 7 bases between them. Written as DNA, the CDR3 is TGCGCCAGCAGCTTGCCCCAGGATGAGCAGTTCTTC. As protein: CASSLPQDEQFF.

This clonotype was counted ten times or more. The chain recombines TRBV7-9 with TRBJ2-3; D is ambiguous. Per germline, CDR1 SEHNR and CDR2 FQNEAQ (reference sequence). The CDR3 runs to 14 residues. Trimming took 1 base from V and 0 from J, leaving 5 bases between them. The CDR3 sequence is CASSLDGSTDTQYF. The CDR3 DNA reads as TGTGCCAGCAGCTTAGACGGGAGCACAGATACGCAGTATTTT. The full variable domain, its missing parts supplied by reference TRBV7-9 and TRBJ2-3, is DTGVSQNPRHKITKRGQNVTFRCDPISEHNRLYWYRQTLGQGPEFLTYFQNEAQLEKSRLLSDRFSAERPKGSFSTLEIQRTEQGDSAMYLCASSLDGSTDTQYFGPGTRLTVL.

The genes are TRBV9 and TRBJ1-1; D remains ambiguous. The CDR3 totals 14 residues. Germline lookup yields CDR1 SGDLS and CDR2 YYNGEE. V was clipped by 4 bases and J by 3 bases, with 13 bases between them. In DNA form, the CDR3 reads TGTGCCAGCAGCTCCGGACTCGGGGACACTGAAGCTTTCTTT. It translates to CASSSGLGDTEAFF. Together with reference TRBV9 and TRBJ1-1, the CDR3 gives the full variable domain: DSGVTQTPKHLITATGQRVTLRCSPRSGDLSVYWYQQSLDQGLQFLIQYYNGEERAKGNILERFSAQQFPDLHSELNLSSLELGDSALYFCASSSGLGDTEAFFGQGTRLTVV.